Below, 16 T cell receptor beta chains from the same sample are listed, as sequenced in a study of blood T cell repertoires in COVID-19 (dated by TCRdb to about 2020). To prepare the library, the immunoSEQ multiplex PCR assay was applied. TCRdb limited this immuneACCESS table to in-frame rearrangements with V and J called. A share of clones is missing; checked studies link under half to unresolved V genes, and the rest is unexplained. This sample comprises about 62,000 clones, 80% to 90% of them detected only once. Jointly, the top ten make up roughly 18% of the sample. Input material: peripheral blood. The origin of the receptors is a woman aged 55-70 years with COVID-19, enrolled during active disease.

The chain joins TRBV6-5 to TRBJ1-2; D gene unclear. Trimming shortened V by 4 bases and J by 2 bases, and 8 bases separated the two germline ends. Germline V CDR1 and CDR2: MNHEY, SVGAGI. This CDR3 contains 13 residues. CDR3 sequence (DNA): TGTGCCAGCAGTTTGACAAAAAACTATGGCTACACCTTC. Translated: CASSLTKNYGYTF.

This chain uses TRBV28 with TRBJ1-2; TRBD1 matches 9 bases. J was trimmed by 2 bases and V by 4 bases; bases with no gene match: 2. There are 14 residues in the CDR3. The germline V gene encodes CDR1 MDHEN and CDR2 SYDVKM. CDR3 DNA: TGTGCCAGCAGTTCCGGACAGGGGAACTATGGCTACACCTTC. It is translated as CASSSGQGNYGYTF.

This chain connects TRBV5-1 to TRBJ2-1, with 10 positions matching TRBD2. The CDR3 is 13 amino acids. Trimming cost V 2 bases and J 9 bases; bases outside gene matches: 2. Germline V lookup: CDR1 SGHRS, CDR2 YFSETQ. CDR3 bases: TGCGCCAGCAGCTTAGCGGGAGGGCTTGAGCAGTTCTTC. Translated, it gives CASSLAGGLEQFF.

The chain is built from TRBV27 and TRBJ1-2; the D gene is possibly TRBD1 (6 bases). There are 13 residues in the CDR3. With 5 bases removed from V and 8 bases from J, the gap between germline ends came to 15 bases. The V gene's germline CDR1 is MNHEY and CDR2 SMNVEV (reference sequence). The CDR3: CASSRGGRGGYTF. DNA for the CDR3: TGTGCCAGCAGTAGGGGGGGTAGAGGCGGCTACACCTTC.

The chain has TRBV19 and TRBJ2-7, with D unresolved. V lost 1 base, J lost 6 bases, and 10 bases lay in between. Per the germline V gene, CDR1 is LNHDA and CDR2 is SQIVND (reference sequence). The CDR3 sequence is 13 residues long. The CDR3 bases are TGTGCCAGTAGTATAGGATCTACGGGCGAGCAGTACTTC. Translation: CASSIGSTGEQYF. Full variable domain (outside the CDR3, taken from reference TRBV19 and TRBJ2-7): DGGITQSPKYLFRKEGQNVTLSCEQNLNHDAMYWYRQDPGQGLRLIYYSQIVNDFQKGDIAEGYSVSREKKESFPLTVTSAQKNPTAFYLCASSIGSTGEQYFGPGTRLTVT.

The CDR3 nucleotides are TGTGCCAGCAGCTTAGATGTCGCTGCAGGCTCCTACGAGCAGTACTTC. It codes for CASSLDVAAGSYEQYF. The V and J genes are TRBV11-2 and TRBJ2-7; no reliable D call. CDR3 length: 16 residues. The V gene's germline CDR1 is SGHAT and CDR2 FQNNGV. Trimming took off 0 bases at V and 0 bases at J, with 12 bases between the two ends.

As to this clone: The junction differs from germline at one of its ends, possibly a read error. J is TRBJ2-7 and V is TRBV30; 8 bases match TRBD1. This CDR3 is 14 amino acids long. Looked up from germline, CDR1 is GTSNPN and CDR2 is SVGIG (reference sequence). The CDR3 coding sequence is TGTGCCTGGACCCCGGGACAGGCCACCTACGGGCAGTACTTC. It translates to CAWTPGQATYGQYF.

V gene TRBV6-5 combines with J gene TRBJ1-4, with D uncertain. The CDR3 loop spans 12 amino acids. The V gene lost 0 bases and the J gene lost 8 bases, with 4 bases spanning the gap. Looked up from germline, CDR1 is MNHEY and CDR2 is SVGAGI. The CDR3 loop is CASSYSREKLFF. As DNA, the CDR3 is TGTGCCAGCAGTTACTCGCGGGAAAAACTGTTTTTT.

V usage is TRBV5-4 and J usage is TRBJ1-3; the D gene is possibly TRBD1 (6 bases). V was trimmed by 4 bases and J by 0 bases, leaving 8 bases between them. In germline, CDR1 is SGHNT, CDR2 YYREEE (reference sequence). This CDR3 has 14 amino acids. The CDR3: CASSGGLSGNTIYF. In nucleotides, the CDR3 is TGTGCCAGCAGCGGGGGCCTCTCTGGAAACACCATATATTTT.

The count of this clone is one. The chain is built from TRBV10-3 and TRBJ1-2; the D gene is possibly TRBD1 (5 bases). The CDR3 runs 13 residues. Germline CDR1 ENHRY, CDR2 SYGVKD. Trimming left V 3 bases short and J 7 bases short, with 12 bases between. CDR3 nucleotide sequence: TGTGCCATCAGTGACCGGGACTCCGGTGGCTACACCTTC. It is translated as CAISDRDSGGYTF.

The chain is built from TRBV27 and TRBJ2-1, with 13 positions matching TRBD2. Trimming took 5 bases from V and 2 from J; bases not matched to a gene: 6. Germline assignment: CDR1 MNHEY and CDR2 SMNVEV (reference sequence). The length of the CDR3 is 17 residues. CDR3 in amino acids: CASSHRLAGGAYNEQFF. The CDR3 nucleotides are TGTGCCAGCAGTCATCGACTAGCGGGAGGAGCCTACAATGAGCAGTTCTTC.

This chain links TRBV3-1 (or the pseudogene TRBV3-2) with TRBJ1-2; 9 positions agree with TRBD1. The CDR3 loop spans 14 amino acids. The V segment lost 4 bases and the J segment 7 bases; nucleotides outside the gene matches: 7. Looked up from germline, CDR1 is LGHDT and CDR2 is YNNKEL (reference sequence). The CDR3 is CASSPGTGRSGYTF. CDR3 nucleotide sequence: TGTGCCAGCAGCCCCGGGACAGGGCGGTCTGGCTACACCTTC.

The rearrangement joins TRBV29-1 to TRBJ2-7; the match to TRBD2 covers 10 bases. Germline loops: CDR1 SQVTM, CDR2 ANQGSEA. This CDR3 is built from 14 residues. V shed 0 bases and J 7 bases; nucleotides not matched to a gene: 6. The CDR3 loop is CSVEESSGSIEQYF. Here the CDR3 DNA reads TGCAGCGTTGAAGAATCTAGCGGGAGTATTGAGCAGTACTTC.

The gene calls are TRBV5-1 and TRBJ1-2; D is ambiguous. The germline gives CDR1 SGHRS, CDR2 YFSETQ. This CDR3 is 14 amino acids long. V gave up 0 bases and J gave up 3 bases, with 9 bases separating them. The CDR3 protein is CASSLGPSDYGYTF. CDR3 bases: TGCGCCAGCAGCTTGGGTCCGTCCGACTATGGCTACACCTTC.

The V and J genes are TRBV7-3 and TRBJ2-3, with TRBD2 matching over 8 bases. The CDR3 totals 14 residues. V lost 5 bases, J lost 2 bases, and 3 bases stayed unmatched. CDR1 is SGHTA, CDR2 FQGTGA, per germline. The CDR3 loop is CASSPAGDTDTQYF. The CDR3, as DNA: TGTGCCAGCAGCCCAGCGGGAGACACAGATACGCAGTATTTT.

V and J are TRBV24-1 and TRBJ2-5; 9 bases align to TRBD1. The CDR3 is 15 residues long. J was trimmed by 5 bases and V by 6 bases; bases with no gene match: 9. The germline CDR1 and CDR2 sequences are KGHDR and SFDVKD. The CDR3 DNA follows: TGTGCCACCAGTAGCCCCACAGGGGGCGGCGAGACCCAGTACTTC. It translates to CATSSPTGGGETQYF.